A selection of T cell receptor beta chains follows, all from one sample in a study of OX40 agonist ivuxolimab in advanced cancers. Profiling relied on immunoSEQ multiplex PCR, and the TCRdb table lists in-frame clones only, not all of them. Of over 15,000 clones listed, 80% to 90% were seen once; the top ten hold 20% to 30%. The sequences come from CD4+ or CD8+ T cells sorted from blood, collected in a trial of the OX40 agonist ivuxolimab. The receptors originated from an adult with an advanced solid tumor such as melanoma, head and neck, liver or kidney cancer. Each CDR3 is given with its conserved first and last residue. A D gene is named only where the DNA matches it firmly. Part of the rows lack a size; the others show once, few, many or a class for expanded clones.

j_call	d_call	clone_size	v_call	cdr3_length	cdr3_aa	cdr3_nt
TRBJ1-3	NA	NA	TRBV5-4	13	CAVEGDGGNTIYF	TGTGCTGTCGAAGGGGACGGTGGAAACACCATATATTTT
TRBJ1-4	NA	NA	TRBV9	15	CASSASGHPNEKLFF	TGTGCCAGCAGCGCGAGCGGACATCCTAATGAAAAACTGTTTTTT
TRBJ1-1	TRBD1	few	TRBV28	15	CASSLFRTGTGEAFF	TGTGCCAGCAGTTTATTTAGGACAGGGACCGGTGAAGCTTTCTTT
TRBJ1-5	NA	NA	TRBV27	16	CASSLSAWGFNQPQHF	TGTGCCAGCAGTTTATCGGCTTGGGGTTTCAATCAGCCCCAGCATTTT
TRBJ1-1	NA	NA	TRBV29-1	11	CSVWGATEAFF	TGCAGCGTGTGGGGAGCCACTGAAGCTTTCTTT
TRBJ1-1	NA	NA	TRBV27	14	CASTRTGGVTEAFF	TGTGCCAGCACAAGGACCGGAGGGGTCACTGAAGCTTTCTTT
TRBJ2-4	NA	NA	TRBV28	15	CASSLGGSTKNIQYF	TGTGCCAGCAGTTTGGGGGGCTCAACCAAAAACATTCAGTACTTC
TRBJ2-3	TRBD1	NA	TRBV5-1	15	CASSEDRGPVDTQYF	TGCGCCAGCAGCGAGGACAGGGGGCCGGTAGATACGCAGTATTTT
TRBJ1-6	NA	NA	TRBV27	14	CTSRSMQGDSPLHF	TGTACCAGCAGATCGATGCAGGGCGATTCACCCCTCCACTTT
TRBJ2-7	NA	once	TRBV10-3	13	CAVRDTSTYEQYF	TGTGCCGTCCGGGACACCTCGACCTACGAGCAGTACTTC
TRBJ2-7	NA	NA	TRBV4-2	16	CASSQEGGSGRDEQYF	TGTGCCAGCAGCCAAGAAGGAGGTAGCGGTCGCGACGAGCAGTACTTC
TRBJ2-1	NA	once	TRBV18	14	CASSPDGHLNEQFF	TGTGCCAGCTCGCCTGATGGACATCTCAATGAGCAGTTCTTC
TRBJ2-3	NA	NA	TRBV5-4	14	CASSPHPSTDTQYF	TGTGCCAGCAGCCCTCACCCTTCCACAGATACGCAGTATTTT
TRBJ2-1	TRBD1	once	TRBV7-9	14	CASSQQGAPFSTIF	TGTGCCAGCAGCCAGCAGGGGGCCCCCTTCTCAACAATCTTC
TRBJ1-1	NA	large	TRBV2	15	CASRAGQGRFDEAFF	TGTGCCAGCAGGGCTGGGCAGGGGCGTTTTGATGAAGCTTTCTTT
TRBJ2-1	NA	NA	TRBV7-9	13	CASSLAGVYEQFF	TGTGCCAGCAGCTTAGCGGGAGTGTATGAGCAGTTCTTC
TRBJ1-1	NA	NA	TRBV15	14	CATSREPGDTEAFF	TGTGCCACCAGCAGAGAACCAGGAGACACTGAAGCTTTCTTT
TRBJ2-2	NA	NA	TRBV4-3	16	CASSHRKGPNTGELFF	TGCGCCAGCAGCCACCGCAAAGGCCCTAACACCGGGGAGCTGTTTTTT
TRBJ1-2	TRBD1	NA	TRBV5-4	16	CASSPPNDRGDYGYTF	TGTGCCAGCAGCCCTCCTAATGACAGGGGGGACTATGGCTACACCTTC
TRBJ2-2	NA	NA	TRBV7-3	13	CASSLTVTGELFF	TGTGCCAGCAGCTTAACGGTCACCGGGGAGCTGTTTTTT
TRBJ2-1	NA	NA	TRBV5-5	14	CASSLEGFGNEQFF	TGTGCCAGCAGCTTGGAAGGGTTCGGAAATGAGCAGTTCTTC
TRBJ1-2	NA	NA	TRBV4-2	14	CASSSGRLDYGYTF	TGTGCCAGCAGCAGTGGACGGCTAGACTATGGCTACACCTTC
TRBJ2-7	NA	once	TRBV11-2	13	CASSLGTVYEQYF	TGTGCCAGCAGCTTAGGGACAGTATACGAGCAGTACTTC
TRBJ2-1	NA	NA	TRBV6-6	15	CASTPREVLYNEQFF	TGTGCCAGCACCCCTAGGGAGGTGCTATACAATGAGCAGTTCTTC
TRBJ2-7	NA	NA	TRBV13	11	CASSQDRKQYF	TGTGCCAGCAGCCAAGACAGGAAGCAGTACTTC
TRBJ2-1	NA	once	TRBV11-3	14	CASSPTSIGNEQFF	TGTGCCAGCAGCCCAACTAGTATCGGTAATGAGCAGTTCTTC
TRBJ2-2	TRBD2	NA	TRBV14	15	CASRGLADDTGELFF	TGTGCCAGCAGAGGACTAGCGGACGACACCGGGGAGCTGTTTTTT
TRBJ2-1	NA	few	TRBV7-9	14	CASRKTGSPNEQFF	TGTGCCAGCAGGAAGACCGGGAGCCCTAATGAGCAGTTCTTC
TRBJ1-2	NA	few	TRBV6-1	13	CASSNTGKPGYTF	TGTGCCAGCTCAAATACAGGGAAGCCTGGCTACACCTTC
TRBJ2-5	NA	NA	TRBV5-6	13	CASSFPSQETQYF	TGTGCCAGCAGCTTCCCCAGCCAAGAGACCCAGTACTTC
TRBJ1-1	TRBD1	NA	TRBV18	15	CASSLDRVTNTEAFF	TGTGCCAGCTCGCTAGACAGGGTCACGAACACTGAAGCTTTCTTT
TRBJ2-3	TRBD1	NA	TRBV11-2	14	CASSFGQGYDTQYF	TGTGCCAGCAGCTTTGGACAGGGGTACGATACGCAGTATTTT
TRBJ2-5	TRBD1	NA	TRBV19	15	CASSIWTGGGETQYF	TGTGCCAGTAGTATCTGGACAGGGGGCGGGGAGACCCAGTACTTC
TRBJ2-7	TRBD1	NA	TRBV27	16	CASSSRRQGVSYEQYF	TGTGCCAGCAGTTCCCGTAGGCAGGGGGTATCCTACGAGCAGTACTTC
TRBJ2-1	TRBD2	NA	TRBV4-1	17	CASSQPKAGGRLNEQFF	TGCGCCAGCAGCCAACCAAAAGCGGGAGGGAGGTTGAATGAGCAGTTCTTC
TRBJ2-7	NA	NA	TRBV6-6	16	CASSLSHREFAYEQYF	TGTGCCAGCAGTTTATCCCACAGGGAATTTGCCTACGAGCAGTACTTC
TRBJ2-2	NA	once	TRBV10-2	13	CASSNRDTGELFF	TGCGCCAGCAGTAACAGGGACACCGGGGAGCTGTTTTTT
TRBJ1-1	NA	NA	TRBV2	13	CASRDGHHTEAFF	TGTGCCAGCAGGGATGGACACCACACTGAAGCTTTCTTT
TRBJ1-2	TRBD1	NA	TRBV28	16	CASSTGTANTNYGYTF	TGTGCCAGCAGTACTGGGACAGCTAATACAAACTATGGCTACACCTTC
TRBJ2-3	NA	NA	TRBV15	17	CATSGSWTALGPGTQYF	TGTGCCACCAGCGGAAGCTGGACAGCACTGGGGCCAGGTACGCAGTATTTT
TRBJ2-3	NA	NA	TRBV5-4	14	CASSSDGVTDTQYF	TGTGCCAGCAGCTCGGACGGGGTCACAGATACGCAGTATTTT
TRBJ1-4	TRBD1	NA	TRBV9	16	CASSAFGTGRNEKLFF	TGTGCCAGCAGCGCTTTCGGGACAGGGCGTAATGAAAAACTGTTTTTT
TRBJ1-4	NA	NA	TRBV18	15	CASSPGPTSNEKLFF	TGTGCCAGCTCACCAGGGCCTACTAGTAATGAAAAACTGTTTTTT
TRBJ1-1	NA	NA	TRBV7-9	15	CASSLYGLADTEAFF	TGTGCCAGCAGCTTATATGGGTTGGCGGACACTGAAGCTTTCTTT
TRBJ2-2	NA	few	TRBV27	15	CASSLTGMNTGELFF	TGTGCCAGCAGTTTAACAGGGATGAACACCGGGGAGCTGTTTTTT
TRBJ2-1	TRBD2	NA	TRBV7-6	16	CASSPATGTTLNEQFF	TGTGCCAGCAGCCCCGCGACCGGGACTACTCTCAATGAGCAGTTCTTC
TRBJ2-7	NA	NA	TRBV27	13	CASGKGRPYEQYF	TGTGCCAGCGGAAAGGGTCGGCCGTACGAGCAGTACTTC
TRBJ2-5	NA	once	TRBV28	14	CASSLWGDQETQYF	TGTGCCAGCAGTTTGTGGGGGGACCAAGAGACCCAGTACTTC
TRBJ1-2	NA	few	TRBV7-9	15	CASSLAGGANYGYTF	TGTGCCAGCAGCTTAGCGGGCGGAGCTAACTATGGCTACACCTTC
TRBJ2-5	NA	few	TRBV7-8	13	CASSLAGSETQYF	TGTGCCAGCAGCTTAGCGGGGTCTGAGACCCAGTACTTC
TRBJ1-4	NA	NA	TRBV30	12	CAWSTGDEKLFF	TGTGCCTGGAGTACGGGGGATGAAAAACTGTTTTTT